Listed here are 22 T cell receptor beta chains from one sample, sequenced in a study of blood T cell repertoires in COVID-19. Repertoires were generated with immunoSEQ multiplex PCR, while TCRdb's copy carries only in-frame clones and drops some. Of under 150,000 clones in the sample, around four fifths were seen once. Source material: PBMCs or T cells enriched from blood (not recorded which). Every receptor here comes from a woman in her 40s who had recovered from COVID-19.

The rearrangement links TRBV7-9 to TRBJ2-7; TRBD2 is a possible D gene (5 bases). The CDR3 loop spans 15 amino acids. Looked up from germline, CDR1 is SEHNR and CDR2 is FQNEAQ (reference sequence). Trimming stripped 5 bases from V and 3 bases from J, with 17 bases between. CDR3 region: CASSPGEGVIYEQYF. In DNA, the CDR3 is TGTGCCAGCAGCCCCGGCGAGGGAGTCATCTACGAGCAGTACTTC. Based on the CDR3 plus reference TRBV7-9 and TRBJ2-7, the full variable domain is DTGVSQNPRHKITKRGQNVTFRCDPISEHNRLYWYRQTLGQGPEFLTYFQNEAQLEKSRLLSDRFSAERPKGSFSTLEIQRTEQGDSAMYLCASSPGEGVIYEQYFGPGTRLTVT.

About this clone: Different DNA sequences within this sample yield the same CDR3. The rearrangement uses TRBV29-1 and TRBJ1-1; no clear D. Germline-derived CDR1 and CDR2 are SQVTM and ANQGSEA. The CDR3 totals 13 residues. V was pared by 3 bases and J by 0 bases, with 8 bases between. This CDR3 reads CSVEGRMNTEAFF. Written as DNA, the CDR3 is TGCAGCGTTGAGGGCAGGATGAACACTGAAGCTTTCTTT. Supplemented by reference TRBV29-1 and TRBJ1-1, the full variable domain reads SAVISQKPSRDICQRGTSLTIQCQVDSQVTMMFWYRQQPGQSLTLIATANQGSEATYESGFVIDKFPISRPNLTFSTLTVSNMSPEDSSIYLCSVEGRMNTEAFFGQGTRLTVV.

V usage is TRBV6-1 and J usage is TRBJ1-2; a possible D gene is TRBD1 (5 bases). V was pared by 1 base and J by 4 bases, with 13 bases between. CDR3 length equals 15 residues. The germline CDR1 and CDR2 sequences are MNHNS and SASEGT. CDR3 protein: CASSEDGGSIYGYTF. CDR3 in DNA: TGTGCCAGCAGTGAAGATGGGGGGTCGATCTATGGCTACACCTTC.

This clone came up once. The CDR3 DNA follows: TGTGCCAGCAGCTTTAACTATGGCTACACCTTC. Its translation: CASSFNYGYTF. J is TRBJ1-2 and V is TRBV12-3 or TRBV12-4; D is ambiguous. The CDR3 is 11 residues long. The germline V and J ends were trimmed by 6 bases and 1 base, with 3 bases remaining between them.

The chain links TRBV19 to TRBJ1-1; 10 nucleotides line up with TRBD1. Germline V gene lookup returns CDR1 LNHDA and CDR2 SQIVND (reference sequence). This CDR3 has 14 amino acids. V gave up 5 bases and J gave up 2 bases; unmatched junction bases: 2. CDR3 region: CASSRQGANTEAFF. The CDR3 DNA sequence: TGTGCCAGTAGTCGACAGGGGGCTAACACTGAAGCTTTCTTT. Complete variable domain (other parts from reference TRBV19 and TRBJ1-1): DGGITQSPKYLFRKEGQNVTLSCEQNLNHDAMYWYRQDPGQGLRLIYYSQIVNDFQKGDIAEGYSVSREKKESFPLTVTSAQKNPTAFYLCASSRQGANTEAFFGQGTRLTVV.

This chain links TRBV19 with TRBJ1-2; 9 bases are a match to TRBD1. Germline-derived CDR1 and CDR2 are LNHDA and SQIVND (reference sequence). The length of the CDR3 is 17 residues. Trimming cost V 5 bases and J 8 bases; bases outside gene matches: 18. The CDR3 is CASSPYRGPGQGYGYTF. The CDR3 nucleotides read TGTGCCAGTAGTCCATATAGGGGGCCGGGACAGGGTTACGGCTACACCTTC.

The rearrangement joins TRBV7-9 to TRBJ2-2, with D possibly TRBD2 on 7 matching bases. Trimming removed 0 bases at V and 2 bases at J, with 13 bases between. The CDR3 runs to 17 residues. Germline V gene data show CDR1 as SEHNR and CDR2 as FQNEAQ (reference sequence). The CDR3 is CASSLARGALNTGELFF. The CDR3 bases are TGTGCCAGCAGCTTAGCCCGGGGGGCCCTTAACACCGGGGAGCTGTTTTTT. The variable domain in full, with the rest retrieved from reference TRBV7-9 and TRBJ2-2, is DTGVSQNPRHKITKRGQNVTFRCDPISEHNRLYWYRQTLGQGPEFLTYFQNEAQLEKSRLLSDRFSAERPKGSFSTLEIQRTEQGDSAMYLCASSLARGALNTGELFFGEGSRLTVL.

The genes are TRBV19 and TRBJ1-1, with 8 bases aligning to TRBD1. The CDR3 is made up of 13 amino acids. V trimming: 8 bases; J trimming: 5 bases; junction bases outside the gene matches: 7. Germline V gene data show CDR1 as LNHDA and CDR2 as SQIVND (reference sequence). The CDR3 coding sequence is TGTGCCAGTCAGGGGCAGGGGGCGACTGAAGCTTTCTTT. The encoded protein is CASQGQGATEAFF.

This clone was recorded only once. V gene TRBV14 combines with J gene TRBJ2-1; TRBD2 aligns across 14 bases. V shed 1 base, J shed 9 bases, and the junction held 8 bases outside the gene matches. Per germline, CDR1 SGHDN and CDR2 FVKESK. This CDR3 is 17 amino acids long. The DNA of the CDR3 is TGTGCCAGCAGCCAAGTCCCGGGACTAGCGGGAGTGGGTGAGCAGTTCTTC. Its protein is CASSQVPGLAGVGEQFF.

This clone came up a few times. The chain couples TRBV30 to TRBJ1-5, with 7 bases lining up with TRBD1. Trimming took 5 bases from V and 4 from J; bases not matched to a gene: 14. This CDR3 spans 16 amino acids. Germline CDR1 reads GTSNPN; CDR2 reads SVGIG (reference sequence). The CDR3 DNA reads TGTGCCTGGGATAACGTCGACAGGGCCTCTAATCAGCCCCAGCATTTT. Translated, it gives CAWDNVDRASNQPQHF.

V is TRBV12-3 or TRBV12-4 and J is TRBJ2-7, with D possibly matching TRBD2 (6 bases). Trimming removed 5 bases at V and 7 bases at J, with 12 bases between. This CDR3 has 12 residues. CDR3 sequence reads: CASSPGEAEQYF. CDR3 in DNA: TGTGCCAGCAGTCCCGGGGAGGCAGAGCAGTACTTC.

This sequence joins TRBV4-1 and TRBJ2-3; D possibly corresponds to TRBD1 (6 bases). Germline V gives CDR1 MGHRA, CDR2 YSYEKL. The CDR3 has 16 amino acids. V was cut by 4 bases and J by 2 bases, with 16 bases left in between. The CDR3 sequence: CASSRVGTPNTDTQYF. The CDR3 nucleotides read TGCGCCAGCAGCCGGGTCGGGACACCAAACACAGATACGCAGTATTTT.

This clone has a single count. The chain combines TRBV21-1 with TRBJ1-1; no check of the table's D call, TRBD1, against the DNA was made. TRBV21-1 is tagged as a pseudogene. The CDR3 loop spans 16 amino acids. The DNA of the CDR3 is TGTGCCAGCAGCAGAGGGACACCTTCTGGGAACACTGAAGCTTTCTTT. Translation gives CASSRGTPSGNTEAFF.

The J gene is TRBJ2-3, the V gene TRBV4-2; maybe TRBD2 (6 bases). Germline V gives CDR1 LGHNA, CDR2 YNFKEQ. The germline V and J ends were trimmed by 1 base and 3 bases, with 11 bases remaining between them. CDR3 length equals 15 residues. CDR3 residues: CASSQAGEATDTQYF. CDR3 DNA sequence: TGTGCCAGCAGCCAAGCGGGGGAGGCTACAGATACGCAGTATTTT.

The chain is built from TRBV7-9 and TRBJ1-5, with D uncertain. CDR1 and CDR2 from the germline V gene are SEHNR and FQNEAQ (reference sequence). Trimming shortened V by 7 bases and J by 7 bases, and 14 bases separated the two germline ends. The CDR3 is 13 residues long. CDR3 sequence: CASTPSGSQPQHF. The CDR3 DNA reads as TGTGCCAGCACCCCGAGCGGGAGCCAGCCCCAGCATTTT.

The CDR3 bases are TGCGCCAGCAGTATAGCGGGGGGCTACAATGAGCAGTTCTTC. This codes for CASSIAGGYNEQFF. V gene TRBV4-1 combines with J gene TRBJ2-1; 10 bases map to TRBD2. V was pared by 6 bases and J by 3 bases, with 2 bases of the junction left unmatched. Germline V gives CDR1 MGHRA, CDR2 YSYEKL. The CDR3 runs 14 residues.

The J gene is TRBJ1-4, the V gene TRBV29-1, with D perhaps matching TRBD1 (6 bases). Germline V gene sequence: CDR1 SQVTM, CDR2 ANQGSEA. This CDR3 contains 13 residues. The V end was cut by 6 bases, the J end by 5 bases, with 13 bases between. CDR3 amino acids: CSVVLQGNEKLFF. The CDR3 DNA sequence: TGCAGCGTCGTACTACAGGGAAATGAAAAACTGTTTTTT. The full variable domain, in which reference TRBV29-1 and TRBJ1-4 provide the parts outside the CDR3, is SAVISQKPSRDICQRGTSLTIQCQVDSQVTMMFWYRQQPGQSLTLIATANQGSEATYESGFVIDKFPISRPNLTFSTLTVSNMSPEDSSIYLCSVVLQGNEKLFFGSGTQLSVL.

This rearrangement joins TRBV7-2 to TRBJ2-7; the match to TRBD1 covers 9 bases. Looked up from germline, CDR1 is SGHTA and CDR2 is FQGNSA. The CDR3 is 15 residues long. Losses at the gene ends were 2 bases for V and 2 bases for J; bases not matched to a gene: 4. CDR3 sequence reads: CASSLWGQGAYEQYF. CDR3 bases: TGTGCCAGCAGCTTATGGGGACAGGGTGCCTACGAGCAGTACTTC.

J is TRBJ2-5 and V is TRBV9; perhaps TRBD1 as D (5 bases). Germline CDR1 and CDR2: SGDLS and YYNGEE. This CDR3 has 15 amino acids. V lost 0 bases to trimming and J lost 5 bases, with 14 bases between them. The CDR3 is CASSVGSRVEETQYF. The CDR3 DNA reads as TGTGCCAGCAGCGTAGGGAGCAGGGTTGAGGAGACCCAGTACTTC.

The chain uses TRBV14 and TRBJ2-7, with a tentative D call TRBD1 (7 bases). CDR1 and CDR2 from the germline V gene are SGHDN and FVKESK. CDR3 length equals 13 residues. Trimming removed 4 bases at V and 4 bases at J, with 11 bases between. For the CDR3, the DNA is TGTGCCAGCAGCCGGCCAGGGGGGTACGAGCAGTACTTC. Its translation: CASSRPGGYEQYF.

The gene calls are TRBV6-1 and TRBJ1-1; 7 bases are shared with TRBD1. V lost 2 bases to trimming and J lost 5 bases; unmatched junction nucleotides: 11. This CDR3 has 16 residues. Germline loops: CDR1 MNHNS, CDR2 SASEGT. CDR3 in amino acids: CASSERYGRGWTEAFF. The DNA of the CDR3 is TGTGCCAGCAGTGAACGGTACGGCAGGGGGTGGACTGAAGCTTTCTTT.

There are a few counts of this clone. This rearrangement joins TRBV2 to TRBJ1-5; 8 positions match TRBD1. The CDR3 is 15 amino acids. Trimming cost V 2 bases and J 6 bases; bases outside gene matches: 6. Looked up from germline, CDR1 is SNHLY and CDR2 is FYNNEI. The CDR3 region has the DNA TGTGCCAGCAGTGAATGGCAGGGGGCGGGTCAGCCCCAGCATTTT. Protein product: CASSEWQGAGQPQHF.